Each of the 25 T cell receptor beta chains below was sequenced from the same sample in a study of Ad26.COV2.S vaccination and SARS-CoV-2 variants. The treatment is: about 20 received Ad26.COV2.S at low or high dose, single or two shots; several received placebo; per-sample allocation not given. Day 63 after the first vaccine or placebo injection was the time point for sampling. Sequencing used immunoSEQ multiplex PCR; TCRdb keeps in-frame clones, though not all of them. The profile covers about 380,000 clones, with roughly 80% appearing a single time and 7% to 9.5% taken by the ten largest. This specimen was peripheral blood, taken in a trial of Ad26.COV2.S vaccine versus placebo. These receptors were taken from a person between 18 and 65 years old who received the Ad26.COV2.S COVID-19 vaccine or a placebo.

The chain joins TRBV19 to TRBJ1-2; the D is unclear. This CDR3 has 12 amino acids. Germline V gene data show CDR1 as LNHDA and CDR2 as SQIVND (reference sequence). V gave up 1 base and J gave up 4 bases, with 4 bases separating them. The chain's CDR3 is CASSIAIYGYTF. The CDR3 nucleotides read TGTGCCAGTAGTATAGCCATCTATGGCTACACCTTC.

The V and J genes are TRBV12-3 or TRBV12-4 and TRBJ2-5, with D uncertain. This CDR3 spans 12 amino acids. V was shortened by 8 bases and J by 4 bases, with 11 bases between the two germline ends. CDR3 amino acids: CASGYWVETQYF. In DNA form, the CDR3 reads TGTGCCAGCGGGTATTGGGTAGAGACCCAGTACTTC.

J is TRBJ1-4 and V is TRBV4-2; no reliable D call. Per the germline V gene, CDR1 is LGHNA and CDR2 is YNFKEQ. The CDR3 sequence is 17 residues long. The V gene lost 3 bases and the J gene lost 8 bases, with 22 bases spanning the gap. CDR3 loop: CASSHLLGFGEAEKLFF. As DNA, the CDR3 is TGTGCCAGCAGCCACCTCCTAGGATTCGGGGAGGCGGAAAAACTGTTTTTT.

V gene TRBV14 combines with J gene TRBJ2-1, with D perhaps being TRBD1 or TRBD2 (5 bases each). This CDR3 has 13 residues. Trimming took off 4 bases at V and 8 bases at J, with 12 bases between the two ends. Germline V CDR1 and CDR2: SGHDN, FVKESK. CDR3 DNA: TGTGCCAGCAGCCCAAATCGGGGCTATGAGCAGTTCTTC. This gives the protein CASSPNRGYEQFF.

On this clone itself: Other DNA variants within this sample encode the same CDR3. The chain employs TRBV7-8 and TRBJ2-3; no clear D. The V end lost 5 bases, the J end lost 5 bases, and 8 bases lay between the germline ends. Germline lookup yields CDR1 SGHVS and CDR2 FQNEAQ. The CDR3 contains 12 residues. The chain's CDR3 is CASSPLGDTQYF. The CDR3 DNA reads TGTGCCAGCAGCCCGCTAGGAGATACGCAGTATTTT.

The V and J genes are TRBV18 and TRBJ1-2, with D uncertain. Per the germline V gene, CDR1 is KGHSH and CDR2 is LQKENI. V lost 2 bases and J 6 bases, leaving 7 bases between the germline ends. The CDR3 totals 12 residues. The DNA of the CDR3 is TGTGCCAGCTCACCAGGGAGGGATGGCTACACCTTC. The encoded protein is CASSPGRDGYTF. Using reference TRBV18 and TRBJ1-2 for the parts outside the CDR3, the full variable domain is NAGVMQNPRHLVRRRGQEARLRCSPMKGHSHVYWYRQLPEEGLKFMVYLQKENIIDESGMPKERFSAEFPKEGPSILRIQQVVRGDSAAYFCASSPGRDGYTFGSGTRLTVV.

The chain carries TRBV6-5 and TRBJ1-5; TRBD1 agrees at 9 bases. The CDR3 length is 14 residues. The germline CDR1 and CDR2 sequences are MNHEY and SVGAGI. Trimming took 6 bases from V and 6 from J; bases not matched to a gene: 6. The CDR3 region has the DNA TGTGCCAGCAGACCACAGGGGGCAGTTCAGCCCCAGCATTTT. Protein: CASRPQGAVQPQHF.

The chain links TRBV19 to TRBJ1-2; no firm D call. Germline V gene lookup returns CDR1 LNHDA and CDR2 SQIVND (reference sequence). V was clipped by 4 bases and J by 8 bases, with 14 bases between them. The CDR3 is made up of 13 amino acids. In nucleotides, the CDR3 is TGTGCCAGTAGTAGGCGGCAATTTGAAGGCTACACCTTC. Amino acids: CASSRRQFEGYTF.

This clone has a single count. CDR3 sequence reads: CASSRGQDTETQYF. DNA of the CDR3: TGTGCCAGCTCACGGGGACAGGATACAGAGACCCAGTACTTC. V usage is TRBV18 and J usage is TRBJ2-5, with 8 bases matching TRBD1. The CDR3 extends over 14 amino acids. V lost 4 bases, J lost 4 bases, and 5 bases stayed unmatched. Germline V gene lookup returns CDR1 KGHSH and CDR2 LQKENI.

This chain links TRBV5-6 with TRBJ1-4; D unresolved. The CDR3 has 12 amino acids. The V gene lost 1 base and the J gene lost 17 bases, with 15 bases spanning the gap. Germline CDR1 SGHDT, CDR2 YYEEEE. The CDR3 is CASSLREGRPFF. The CDR3 DNA reads TGTGCCAGCAGCTTGCGTGAAGGTCGTCCTTTTTTT.

This chain joins TRBV6-2 or TRBV6-3 and TRBJ2-6, with 12 positions matching TRBD2. The ends lost 4 bases at V and 3 bases at J; junction bases unmatched: 10. This CDR3 has 19 residues. Germline values: CDR1 MNHEY, CDR2 SVGEGT. The CDR3 loop reads CASSFQLTSGGVGANVLTF. The CDR3 nucleotides read TGTGCCAGCAGTTTCCAACTGACTAGCGGGGGAGTTGGGGCCAACGTCCTGACTTTC.

Only one count was recorded for this clone. The chain joins TRBV4-1 to TRBJ2-5, with TRBD2 identical over 10 bases. Germline V lookup: CDR1 MGHRA, CDR2 YSYEKL. The CDR3 consists of 17 residues. V shed 2 bases, J shed 1 base, and the junction held 7 bases outside the gene matches. The CDR3 region is CASSQRLAGVPQETQYF. CDR3 in DNA: TGCGCCAGCAGCCAACGGCTAGCGGGAGTGCCCCAAGAGACCCAGTACTTC.

V gene TRBV6-1 combines with J gene TRBJ1-5; D unclear. V dropped 2 bases and J dropped 7 bases, with 15 bases sitting between them. The CDR3 runs to 15 residues. Germline CDR1 reads MNHNS; CDR2 reads SASEGT. CDR3 in DNA: TGTGCCAGCAGTGAATGGTTGGAGCCACGACAGCCCCAGCATTTT. This translates into CASSEWLEPRQPQHF.

V usage is TRBV30 and J usage is TRBJ2-3; the match to TRBD2 covers 7 bases. CDR1 GTSNPN and CDR2 SVGIG come from the germline V gene (reference sequence). After removal of 1 base from V and 4 bases from J, the junction contained 5 bases not matched to a gene. The CDR3 has 14 residues. The CDR3 DNA follows: TGTGCCTGGAGTGGGGCGGGAGAGGCAGATACGCAGTATTTT. Protein: CAWSGAGEADTQYF.

The genes are TRBV11-2 and TRBJ2-7; possibly TRBD1 for D (5 bases). This CDR3 is 14 amino acids long. CDR1 SGHAT and CDR2 FQNNGV come from the germline V gene. The V end was cut by 1 base, the J end by 3 bases, with 10 bases between. CDR3 protein: CASSLGDRLYEQYF. CDR3 nucleotides: TGTGCCAGCAGCTTAGGTGACAGACTCTACGAGCAGTACTTC.

The chain carries TRBV11-2 and TRBJ2-7, with D perhaps TRBD1 (6 bases). V was trimmed by 5 bases and J by 6 bases, leaving 14 bases between them. The length of the CDR3 is 13 residues. CDR1 and CDR2 (germline): SGHAT, FQNNGV. The CDR3, as DNA: TGTGCCAGCAGCCTAAACAGGGCTCGCGAGCAGTACTTC. Translating it yields CASSLNRAREQYF.

The J gene is TRBJ2-2, the V gene TRBV3-1 (or the pseudogene TRBV3-2), with D tentatively TRBD1 or TRBD2 (7 bases each). V was cut by 4 bases and J by 7 bases, with 13 bases left in between. This CDR3 comprises 14 residues. Germline lookup yields CDR1 LGHDT and CDR2 YNNKEL (reference sequence). CDR3 sequence reads: CASSPRGGNGELFF. DNA of the CDR3: TGTGCCAGCAGCCCCAGGGGGGGCAACGGGGAGCTGTTTTTT.

The chain uses TRBV28 and TRBJ2-1, with no clear D. V was shortened by 7 bases and J by 7 bases, with 14 bases between the two germline ends. The CDR3 is made up of 13 amino acids. In germline, CDR1 is MDHEN, CDR2 SYDVKM. CDR3 coding DNA: TGTGCCAGCACCTTGGGCGCCTTAAATGAGCAGTTCTTC. It specifies CASTLGALNEQFF.

The J gene is TRBJ2-7, the V gene TRBV7-2; 8 nucleotides match TRBD2. V gave up 2 bases and J gave up 3 bases; unmatched junction bases: 3. Germline V gene data show CDR1 as SGHTA and CDR2 as FQGNSA. CDR3 length: 14 residues. CDR3 protein: CASSLRTSYYEQYF. The CDR3 coding sequence is TGTGCCAGCAGCTTAAGGACTAGCTACTACGAGCAGTACTTC.

The count of this clone is one. The chain recombines TRBV7-2 with TRBJ2-2; D unresolved. V was cut by 4 bases and J by 5 bases, with 5 bases left in between. Germline V gene lookup returns CDR1 SGHTA and CDR2 FQGNSA. There are 12 residues in the CDR3. The CDR3 region has the DNA TGTGCCAGCAGCTATCGTACCGGGGAGCTGTTTTTT. Its translation is CASSYRTGELFF.

The chain has TRBV7-2 and TRBJ1-5; TRBD1 matches at 7 bases. Per the germline V gene, CDR1 is SGHTA and CDR2 is FQGNSA. The CDR3 extends over 13 amino acids. Trimming cost V 5 bases and J 8 bases; bases outside gene matches: 6. The CDR3 region is CASSRDRGEPQHF. CDR3 in DNA: TGTGCCAGCAGCCGGGACAGAGGAGAGCCCCAGCATTTT.

This clone was seen a few times. J is TRBJ2-1 and V is TRBV29-1; 8 nucleotides line up with TRBD2. V lost 6 bases, J lost 2 bases, and 6 bases stayed unmatched. Germline V CDR1 and CDR2: SQVTM, ANQGSEA. The CDR3 is made up of 14 amino acids. The CDR3 region has the DNA TGCAGCGTCACTAGCGGCCCGACCTACAATGAGCAGTTCTTC. Its translation: CSVTSGPTYNEQFF.

V is TRBV19 and J is TRBJ2-7; 10 nucleotides match TRBD1. The CDR3 covers 15 residues. Losses at the gene ends were 10 bases for V and 2 bases for J; bases not matched to a gene: 11. Germline V gives CDR1 LNHDA, CDR2 SQIVND (reference sequence). CDR3 region: CATSPGQGLTYEQYF. For the CDR3, the DNA is TGTGCCACTTCTCCGGGACAGGGGTTAACCTACGAGCAGTACTTC. Full variable domain (rest looked up from reference TRBV19 and TRBJ2-7): DGGITQSPKYLFRKEGQNVTLSCEQNLNHDAMYWYRQDPGQGLRLIYYSQIVNDFQKGDIAEGYSVSREKKESFPLTVTSAQKNPTAFYLCATSPGQGLTYEQYFGPGTRLTVT.

This clone showed up just once. CDR3 DNA sequence: TGTGCCAGCAGTTTTTGGGGGGCCTACGAGCAGTACTTC. Amino acid sequence: CASSFWGAYEQYF. V gene TRBV12-3 or TRBV12-4 combines with J gene TRBJ2-7, with a weak D call TRBD2 (6 bases). V lost 3 bases and J 2 bases, leaving 8 bases between the germline ends. The CDR3 is 13 residues long.

In this sample, this clone turned up once. The gene calls are TRBV18 and TRBJ2-3, with a tentative D call TRBD2 (5 bases). Germline assignment: CDR1 KGHSH and CDR2 LQKENI. V was trimmed by 4 bases and J by 2 bases, leaving 7 bases between them. The CDR3 runs 13 residues. As DNA, the CDR3 is TGTGCCAGCTCACGGCGGGCCACAGATACGCAGTATTTT. It codes for CASSRRATDTQYF.